This TCR beta chain was sequenced during a study of cytomegalovirus exposure and HLA in healthy donors (dated 2017 in TCRdb). Describing the broader study: In an earlier analysis of 587 of the donors, approximately 300 Gb of sequence data and 120 million or so unique TCR beta sequences from about 190 million T cells were reported. Roughly 300 gigabases of sequencing data and around 88 million unique TCR sequences made up an early release that covered about 640 HLA-typed donors. The genetic ancestry cluster associated with self-reported Caucasian donors included 81% of the approximately 400 genotyped donors. The study aimed to test whether cataloging public T cell receptors could reveal signatures of past pathogen exposure. The T cell repertoires of 670 or so subjects were profiled by immunosequencing and related to cytomegalovirus serostatus. In addition to the first cohort of 650 to 750 subjects, a separate validation cohort of over 90 different subjects was used. To predict cytomegalovirus infection status, the study combined high-throughput TCR immunosequencing, statistical association of individual TCRs with disease status, and machine learning. To study patterns of TCR occurrence, a later analysis re-analyzed previously published TCR beta repertoires from around 670 donors and added high-resolution HLA genotyping. Rather than using new phenotypic data, the later analysis identified candidate immune exposures from TCR beta sequences and from how often those sequences occurred across donors. To decide whether each TCR beta V gene segment behaved as functional or pseudogenic, an earlier analysis of approximately 590 of the donors relied on high-throughput TCR beta sequencing. Donor age, sex, ethnicity and CMV serostatus were compiled together with the repertoire data. A later genetic analysis took genome-wide SNP genotypes for about 65% of the 666 donors and used that subset as a discovery cohort. Every repertoire in the discovery cohort had been generated on one and the same sequencing platform. Class I and class II HLA loci were covered by the typing at four-digit resolution. Typing coverage varied by locus: roughly 620-640 donors for A, B, C, DRB1 and DQB1; roughly 520 for DQA1; over 600 for DPA1; roughly 450 for DPB1. A few DR-DQ haplotypes were treated as single units for association and clustering because of strong linkage in the cohort. Across about 370 genotyped donors of the cohort, an average of 235,054 unique TCR beta nucleotide sequences per donor were sequenced, and around 19% of those sequences were non-productive.

Based on the germline V gene (reference sequence), the CDR1 and CDR2 sequences are SEHNR and FQNEAQ. Inclusive of the bounding cysteine and phenylalanine, the CDR3 is 12 residues long. This entry keeps only the CDR3 DNA: 36 bases, framed from base 1. Comments on this clone: Its cognate antigen has yet to be identified. The junction and the germline gene differ at one end; a read error may be behind it.

Libraries were prepared through the immunoSEQ multiplex PCR assay. A mixture of 60 forward primers for TCR Vbeta segments and 13 reverse primers for TCR Jbeta segments was used in the multiplex PCR. The CDR3 region of rearranged TCR beta genes was amplified from genomic DNA with a multiplex PCR assay. Amplified TCR beta libraries were sequenced as 87-base-pair reads on the Illumina HiSeq System. On the authors' methods: A later analysis tallied 75 million to 85 million unique TCR beta chains across the 700 or so repertoires, and around 9.9 million of those chains were shared by two or more donors. To remove PCR and sequencing errors, raw reads were error-corrected and collapsed into unique sequences using a nearest-neighbor algorithm that merged closely related sequences. Alignment of CDR3 sequences to IMGT reference sequences was used to assign V, D and J gene segments. For a sequence to be retained, a match of at least six nucleotides to both a V gene segment and a J gene segment was required. Rearrangements were classified as productive when the CDR3 lacked stop codons and remained in frame with V and J, and all other rearrangements were classified as non-productive. CDR3 was defined by IMGT convention, running from the second conserved V-encoded cysteine to the conserved J-encoded phenylalanine. In an earlier analysis of more than 550 of the donors, sequences lacking an unambiguous match to a single V gene segment were excluded. An earlier analysis of 587 of the donors called V segments functional above 56.7% productive rearrangements and segregating when the between-donor standard deviation exceeded 5%. To diagnose cytomegalovirus status from the catalog of TCR beta chain sequences, a statistical classification framework was built. V and J gene assignment, in a later analysis, came from comparing TCR nucleotide sequences with IMGT/GENE-DB human TR gene sequences. A later analysis assigned CDR3 sequences and most-parsimonious VDJ recombination scenarios with the TCRdist pipeline. In a later analysis, every TCR beta chain was defined by the combination of its CDR3 amino acid sequence and its V-gene family, and reads without a unique V-gene family were dropped. To address suspected cross-contamination and a sequencing artifact, a later analysis removed approximately 590 highly shared, low-generation-probability nucleotide sequences. In a later analysis, a clonal expansion index was calculated for each public chain from normalized within-repertoire ranks of inferred template counts. In a later analysis, generation probabilities were computed with a VDJ recombination model fitted to out-of-frame rearrangements, and the resulting probabilities were checked against IGoR. In a later analysis, TCR-TCR, TCR-HLA and TCR-CMV co-occurrence was scored with hypergeometric tests, and a repertoire-size bias correction was applied to TCR pairs. To estimate false discovery rates, a later analysis permuted the HLA or CMV assignments 20 times. In a later analysis, co-occurring TCRs were grouped with DBSCAN, and TCRdist sequence similarity was added when clustering was performed within HLA-allele-positive subsets. Repertoires with fewer than 30,000 or more than 120,000 public chains, plus five repertoires with anomalous nucleotide sharing, were excluded from co-occurrence clustering. Drawn from immuneACCESS, this table holds only the in-frame rearrangements with V and J called that TCRdb kept. Clones are partly lost; checked studies trace under half to an unresolved V gene and leave the rest unexplained. The V and J calls and clone size come from that table; D and trimming were worked out from the DNA. The sample yields more than 150,000 clones; 80% to 90% were counted once. The ten largest account for roughly 10% of the sample.

The investigation overall reported the following: In this cohort, only TCR beta chains were sequenced, and detectable features were limited by the absence of alpha or paired-chain data. The study listed over 150 TCR beta chains as associated with cytomegalovirus. Most TCR sequences were observed very rarely across donors, whereas some public TCRs were present in many individuals. In a later analysis, HLA-associated TCR beta chains were found to be more clonally expanded and to have lower generation probabilities than equally common non-associated chains. A further reported finding was that TCR beta sequences accurately predicted the HLA-A and HLA-B alleles for most subjects in the first cohort. Correlated functional status among segregating V segments might reflect linkage disequilibrium, but an unknown experimental factor could not be ruled out. In vitro tests confirmed that a few of the cytomegalovirus-associated TCR beta chains recognize cytomegalovirus antigens. According to the authors, the approach could potentially be generalized to other disease states and immunological phenotypes. At a false discovery rate of 0.05, a later analysis linked 16,951 TCR beta sequences to specific HLA alleles. Immune exposure information for the cohort was limited to CMV serostatus. In both the original and validation cohorts, the classifier was reported to diagnose cytomegalovirus status with high specificity and sensitivity. According to a later analysis, parvovirus B19, influenza, CMV and Epstein-Barr virus appeared linked to several top co-occurrence clusters. Because counts were too low, about 17 rarely observed V segments, including chromosome 9 orphons, were excluded from the earlier analysis of around 590 of the donors. In an earlier analysis of roughly 500 of the donors, most TCR beta V segments appeared in productive rearrangements about 87% or about 30% of the time, broadly matching IMGT annotations. In a later genetic analysis, fewer N-insertions in productive TCRs were reported among donors in an Asian-associated ancestry cluster than the 666-donor mean. A cluster of highly shared sequence variants was judged likely to be a technical artifact of the sequencing pipeline. HLA typing was unavailable for some donors at each locus, so association tests used only the typed subset. An association between a missense DCLRE1C variant and V-gene and J-gene trimming of TCR beta chains was found in a later genetic analysis and replicated in an independent cohort. In a later analysis, the rate of TCR association differed among HLA loci, with DRB1 alleles having the most associated TCRs and HLA-C alleles having the fewest. Sequencing depth was assumed to be roughly uniform across donors in the presence/absence analyses, though that assumption may not hold. When HLA alleles, especially DR and DQ, strongly co-occurred, TCR associations were difficult to assign to individual alleles. Because the 87-base-pair reads could not distinguish some IMGT-functional V segments, including TRBV6-2 and TRBV6-3, those segments were excluded. Most CMV-associated TCR beta chains appeared to be HLA-restricted in a later analysis, and the HLA associations seemed to be driven largely by CMV exposure.

In total, roughly 670 healthy bone marrow donors made up the cohort. At the time of sampling, all cohort members were nominally healthy, though unrecorded immune exposures were likely present. The donor tested CMV seropositive, placing the donor among the 290 or so seropositive members of the cohort. Each donor provided a peripheral blood sample, and peripheral blood mononuclear cells were used for TCR beta sequencing. The Qiagen DNeasy Blood Extraction Kit was used to extract genomic DNA from the blood cell samples. The source material was PBMCs. This TCR was sampled from a young man in good health and CMV-seropositive. The chain uses TRBV7-9 and TRBJ1-5; no D gene is confidently identified. This receptor has the CDR3 CSSSSENQPQHF. The nucleotides read TGTTCCAGCAGCTCGGAGAATCAGCCCCAGCATTTT.